This T cell receptor beta chain is from a study of OX40 agonist ivuxolimab in advanced cancers. Clones were sequenced by immunoSEQ multiplex PCR, and TCRdb holds only the in-frame ones, with some missing. The data hold some 45,000 clones, with approximately 91% observed a single time. If patients had autoimmune disease history or systemic immunosuppression, they were excluded. As to this clone: Its antigen is undetermined.

General study points: Relative to CD4+ cells, CD8+ T cells on average had more expanded clones.

The germline CDR1 and CDR2 sequences are SEHNR and FQNEAQ (reference sequence). V lost 6 bases to trimming and J lost 6 bases; unmatched junction nucleotides: 7. The CDR3 loop spans 15 amino acids. Source: CD4+ or CD8+ T cells sorted from blood, taken in a trial of the OX40 agonist ivuxolimab. The genes are TRBV7-9 and TRBJ2-5, with 13 bases fitting TRBD2. This TCR derives from an adult with an advanced solid tumor such as melanoma, head and neck, liver or kidney cancer. CDR3 sequence (DNA): TGTGCCAGCAGACCTGGACTAGCGGGAGAGAAGACCCAGTACTTC. Protein: CASRPGLAGEKTQYF.